This TCR beta chain was identified in a study of blood T cell repertoires in COVID-19. The wider study: COVID-19 samples collected from the United States, Italy and Spain covered acute and convalescent phases. PBMCs, B-cell-depleted T cells, or T cells were the source of the cDNA or gDNA that made up the material.

Original handling: The authors estimated nucleated cell counts from reference gene primer amplification. The data were produced by immunoSEQ multiplex PCR, yet TCRdb's version contains in-frame clones alone and is incomplete. V and J calls and clone size come straight from that table; D and trimming were deduced from the DNA. Of more than 400,000 clones listed, approximately 85% are singletons. This TCR derives from a human donor in a cohort sampled during active COVID-19. Sequenced sample: peripheral blood.

The CDR3 is CASSFRDRGPYEQYF. In nucleotides, the CDR3 is TGTGCCAGCAGCTTCCGGGACAGGGGTCCCTACGAGCAGTACTTC. The rearrangement uses TRBV7-6 and TRBJ2-7; 10 bases are shared with TRBD1. The length of the CDR3 is 15 residues. Germline trimming cut 3 bases from V and 2 bases from J; bases unmatched to any gene: 4. Germline V gives CDR1 SGHVS, CDR2 FNYEAQ.